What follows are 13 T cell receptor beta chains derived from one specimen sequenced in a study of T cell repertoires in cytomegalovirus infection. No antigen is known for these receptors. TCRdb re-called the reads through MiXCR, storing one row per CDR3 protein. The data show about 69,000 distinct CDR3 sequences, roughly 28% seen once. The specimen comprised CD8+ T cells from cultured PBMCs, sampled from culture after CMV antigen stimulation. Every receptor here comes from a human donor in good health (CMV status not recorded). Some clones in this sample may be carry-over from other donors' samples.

The CDR3 DNA reads as TGCGCCAGCAGCCCCGGCTCGGGGTCCTACGAGCAGTACTTC. Its protein is CASSPGSGSYEQYF. The V call is TRBV4-3, the J call TRBJ2-7, with D tentatively TRBD2 (5 bases). Germline V gene data show CDR1 as LGHNA and CDR2 as YSLEER. Trimming pared 4 bases from V and 1 base from J, leaving 11 bases between. The CDR3 loop spans 14 amino acids.

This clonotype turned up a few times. The CDR3 nucleotides read TGTGCCAGCAGCCTGACAGTGAACACCGGGGAGCTGTTTTTT. Protein product: CASSLTVNTGELFF. The chain combines TRBV5-6 with TRBJ2-2, with TRBD1 as a possible D gene (5 bases). CDR1 is SGHDT, CDR2 YYEEEE, per germline. The CDR3 consists of 14 residues. V lost 4 bases to trimming and J lost 1 base, with 8 bases between them.

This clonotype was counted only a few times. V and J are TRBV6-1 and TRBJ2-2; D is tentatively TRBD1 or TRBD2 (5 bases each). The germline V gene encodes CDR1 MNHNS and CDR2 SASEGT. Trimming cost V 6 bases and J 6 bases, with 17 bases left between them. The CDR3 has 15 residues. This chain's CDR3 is CASSPGTPRPGELFF. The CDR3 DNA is TGTGCCAGCAGCCCCGGGACCCCAAGGCCCGGGGAGCTGTTTTTT.

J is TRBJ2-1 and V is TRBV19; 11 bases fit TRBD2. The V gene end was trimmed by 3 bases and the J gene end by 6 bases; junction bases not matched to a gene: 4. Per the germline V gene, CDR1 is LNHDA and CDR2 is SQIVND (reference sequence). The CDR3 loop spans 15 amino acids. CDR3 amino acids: CASSMTSGTINEQFF. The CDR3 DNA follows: TGTGCCAGTAGTATGACTAGCGGGACGATCAATGAGCAGTTCTTC.

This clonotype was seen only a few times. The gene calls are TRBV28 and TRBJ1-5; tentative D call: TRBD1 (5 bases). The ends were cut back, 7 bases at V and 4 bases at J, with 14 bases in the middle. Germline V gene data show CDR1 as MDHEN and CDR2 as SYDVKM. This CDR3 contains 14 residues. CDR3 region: CASNPTVPNQPQHF. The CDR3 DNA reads TGTGCCAGCAACCCGACAGTCCCTAATCAGCCCCAGCATTTT.

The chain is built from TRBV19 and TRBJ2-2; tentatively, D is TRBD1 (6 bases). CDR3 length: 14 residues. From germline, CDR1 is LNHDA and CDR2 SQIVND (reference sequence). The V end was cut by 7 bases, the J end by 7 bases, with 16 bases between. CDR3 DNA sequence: TGTGCCAGTATCCAATTGGGGGCGGGCGGGGAGCTGTTTTTT. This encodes CASIQLGAGGELFF. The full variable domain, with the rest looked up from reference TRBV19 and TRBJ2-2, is DGGITQSPKYLFRKEGQNVTLSCEQNLNHDAMYWYRQDPGQGLRLIYYSQIVNDFQKGDIAEGYSVSREKKESFPLTVTSAQKNPTAFYLCASIQLGAGGELFFGEGSRLTVL.

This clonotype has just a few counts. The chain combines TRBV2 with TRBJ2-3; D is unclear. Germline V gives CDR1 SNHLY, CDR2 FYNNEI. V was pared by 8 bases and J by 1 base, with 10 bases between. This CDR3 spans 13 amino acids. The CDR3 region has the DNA TGTGCCAGCGACTGGCTTGGCACAGATACGCAGTATTTT. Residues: CASDWLGTDTQYF.

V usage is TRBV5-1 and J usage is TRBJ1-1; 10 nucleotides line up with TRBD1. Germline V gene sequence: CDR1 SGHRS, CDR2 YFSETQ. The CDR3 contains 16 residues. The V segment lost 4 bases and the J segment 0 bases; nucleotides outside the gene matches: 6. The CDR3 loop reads CASSPPGQGVNTEAFF. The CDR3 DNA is TGCGCCAGCAGCCCCCCAGGACAGGGGGTGAACACTGAAGCTTTCTTT.

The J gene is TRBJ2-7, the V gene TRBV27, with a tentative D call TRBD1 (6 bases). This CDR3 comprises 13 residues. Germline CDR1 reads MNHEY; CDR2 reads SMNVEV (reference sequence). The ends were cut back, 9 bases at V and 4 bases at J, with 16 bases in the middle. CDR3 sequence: CASRQGPRYEQYF. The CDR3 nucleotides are TGTGCCAGTCGTCAGGGGCCCCGTTACGAGCAGTACTTC.

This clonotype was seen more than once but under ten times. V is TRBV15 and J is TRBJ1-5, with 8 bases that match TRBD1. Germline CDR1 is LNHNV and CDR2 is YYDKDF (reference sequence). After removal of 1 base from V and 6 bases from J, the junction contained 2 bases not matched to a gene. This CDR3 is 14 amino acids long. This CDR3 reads CATSRGQGSQPQHF. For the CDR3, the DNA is TGTGCCACCAGCAGAGGACAGGGGAGTCAGCCCCAGCATTTT.

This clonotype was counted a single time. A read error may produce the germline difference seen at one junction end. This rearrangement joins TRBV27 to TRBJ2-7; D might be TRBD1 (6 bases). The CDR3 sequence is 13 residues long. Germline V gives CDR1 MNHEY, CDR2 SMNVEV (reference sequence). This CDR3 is CATSLARGNEQYF. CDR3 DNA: TGTGCCACCAGTCTCGCCAGGGGTAACGAGCAGTACTTC.

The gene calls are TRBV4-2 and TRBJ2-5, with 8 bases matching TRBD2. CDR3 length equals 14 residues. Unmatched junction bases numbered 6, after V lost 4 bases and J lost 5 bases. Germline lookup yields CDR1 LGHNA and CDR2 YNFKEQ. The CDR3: CASSPEAGAETQYF. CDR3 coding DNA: TGTGCCAGCAGCCCCGAAGCGGGGGCGGAGACCCAGTACTTC.

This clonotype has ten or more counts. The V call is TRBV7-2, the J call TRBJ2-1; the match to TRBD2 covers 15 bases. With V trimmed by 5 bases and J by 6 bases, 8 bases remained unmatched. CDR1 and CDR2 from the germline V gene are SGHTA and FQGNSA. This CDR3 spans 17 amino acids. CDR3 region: CASSQGTSGRWANEQFF. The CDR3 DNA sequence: TGTGCCAGCAGCCAAGGGACTAGCGGGAGGTGGGCCAATGAGCAGTTCTTC.